This TCR beta chain was documented in a study of T cell responses to AZD1222 COVID-19 vaccine. Study at large: Second-dose groups at about 4 or about 12 weeks were pooled.

Profiled with immunoSEQ multiplex PCR; TCRdb holds only in-frame clones, not every one. Of some 97,000 clones in the sample, 87% were seen once. Study-level findings and limits: Spike-specific TCR breadth and depth went up after people got two AZD1222 doses.

With respect to this clone: Its matching antigen is unknown.

The germline V gene encodes CDR1 ENHRY and CDR2 SYGVKD. Trimming cost V 8 bases and J 8 bases, with 13 bases left between them. The CDR3 extends over 13 amino acids. The sequencing here drew on peripheral blood, taken on day 0 of AZD1222 vaccination. The rearrangement joins TRBV10-3 to TRBJ1-6; D unclear. The source of this sequence is an adult in good health. The chain's CDR3 is CAILGIGDSPLHF. In DNA, the CDR3 is TGTGCCATCTTAGGGATCGGGGATTCACCCCTCCACTTT.